This is a list of T cell receptor beta chains from one sample in a study of cytomegalovirus exposure and HLA in healthy donors. TCRdb keeps only in-frame clones here, not all; method: immunoSEQ multiplex PCR. The sample yields approximately 100,000 clones, roughly 71% seen once. Sequencing used PBMCs. The receptor set was obtained from a male donor in good health and CMV-seropositive. Each CDR3 is given with its conserved first and last residue. D genes are given only for firm matches. Some rows mark clone size as missing; the rest say once, few, many or name a class of expanded clone.

v_gene: TRBV9
d_gene: NA
abundance: once
j_gene: TRBJ1-1
CDR3aa: CASSVGGGRDTEAFF
CDR3nt: TGTGCCAGCAGCGTAGGAGGGGGTAGAGACACTGAAGCTTTCTTT

v_gene: TRBV9
d_gene: NA
abundance: NA
j_gene: TRBJ1-1
CDR3aa: CASSAALWEVAFF
CDR3nt: TGTGCCAGCAGCGCCGCTTTATGGGAGGTAGCTTTCTTT

v_gene: TRBV2
d_gene: NA
abundance: NA
j_gene: TRBJ2-3
CDR3aa: CASSDRQAITDTQYF
CDR3nt: TGTGCCAGCAGTGACCGTCAGGCTATCACAGATACGCAGTATTTT

v_gene: TRBV28
d_gene: TRBD2
abundance: NA
j_gene: TRBJ2-5
CDR3aa: CASTLAGGETQYF
CDR3nt: TGTGCCAGTACTCTAGCGGGAGGAGAGACCCAGTACTTC

v_gene: TRBV19
d_gene: NA
abundance: NA
j_gene: TRBJ1-1
CDR3aa: CASRRGTEAFF
CDR3nt: TGTGCCAGTAGACGGGGGACTGAAGCTTTCTTT

v_gene: TRBV23-1
d_gene: TRBD1
abundance: NA
j_gene: TRBJ2-7
CDR3aa: CASSQEGGQGACEQYF
CDR3nt: TGCGCCAGCAGTCAAGAGGGGGGACAGGGGGCGTGCGAGCAGTACTTC

v_gene: TRBV13
d_gene: NA
abundance: NA
j_gene: TRBJ2-7
CDR3aa: CASSTRGLNSPYEQYF
CDR3nt: TGTGCCAGCAGTACGAGAGGGCTCAATTCCCCCTACGAGCAGTACTTC

v_gene: TRBV30
d_gene: NA
abundance: NA
j_gene: TRBJ1-1
CDR3aa: CAWRAGEDRRYTEAFF
CDR3nt: TGTGCCTGGAGGGCGGGAGAGGACAGAAGATACACTGAAGCTTTCTTT

v_gene: TRBV7-3
d_gene: TRBD2
abundance: NA
j_gene: TRBJ2-5
CDR3aa: CASSLEGLVGETQYF
CDR3nt: TGTGCCAGCAGCTTAGAGGGACTAGTAGGGGAGACCCAGTACTTC

v_gene: TRBV7-9
d_gene: TRBD1
abundance: NA
j_gene: TRBJ2-7
CDR3aa: CSSSRWDSIYEQYF
CDR3nt: TGTTCCAGCAGCCGGTGGGACAGCATCTACGAGCAGTACTTC

v_gene: TRBV25-1
d_gene: TRBD2
abundance: NA
j_gene: TRBJ2-1
CDR3aa: CASRDEGTSGRAGGEQFF
CDR3nt: TGTGCCAGCAGGGACGAAGGGACTAGCGGTCGAGCTGGGGGTGAGCAGTTCTTC

v_gene: TRBV29-1
d_gene: TRBD1
abundance: NA
j_gene: TRBJ2-7
CDR3aa: CSVGSGQGIYEQYF
CDR3nt: TGCAGCGTTGGATCGGGACAGGGAATCTACGAGCAGTACTTC

v_gene: TRBV27
d_gene: TRBD1
abundance: NA
j_gene: TRBJ1-5
CDR3aa: CASRATGTGSYSNQPQHF
CDR3nt: TGTGCCAGCAGGGCGACCGGGACAGGGAGTTATAGCAATCAGCCCCAGCATTTT

v_gene: TRBV6-1
d_gene: NA
abundance: NA
j_gene: TRBJ2-3
CDR3aa: CASSEVRGGTDTQYF
CDR3nt: TGTGCCAGCAGTGAAGTCAGAGGAGGCACAGATACGCAGTATTTT

v_gene: TRBV27
d_gene: NA
abundance: NA
j_gene: TRBJ2-3
CDR3aa: CASSPRRNTQYF
CDR3nt: TGTGCCAGCAGTCCCCGTAGAAATACGCAGTATTTT

v_gene: TRBV7-9
d_gene: NA
abundance: NA
j_gene: TRBJ1-4
CDR3aa: CASSTRGAGGEKLFF
CDR3nt: TGTGCCAGCAGCACTCGGGGGGCGGGCGGGGAAAAACTGTTTTTT

v_gene: TRBV7-8
d_gene: NA
abundance: NA
j_gene: TRBJ1-1
CDR3aa: CASSPRQAWGTEAFF
CDR3nt: TGTGCCAGCAGCCCCCGACAGGCCTGGGGCACTGAAGCTTTCTTT

v_gene: TRBV4-2
d_gene: TRBD2
abundance: NA
j_gene: TRBJ2-7
CDR3aa: CASSQIWGGRQHEQYF
CDR3nt: TGTGCCAGCAGCCAGATCTGGGGCGGGAGGCAGCACGAGCAGTACTTC

v_gene: TRBV6-4
d_gene: TRBD2
abundance: NA
j_gene: TRBJ2-1
CDR3aa: CASSDRGTSAYNEQFF
CDR3nt: TGTGCCAGCAGTGACCGGGGGACTAGCGCGTACAATGAGCAGTTCTTC

v_gene: TRBV7-9
d_gene: NA
abundance: few
j_gene: TRBJ2-1
CDR3aa: CASSRRAVYNEQFF
CDR3nt: TGTGCCAGCTCCCGGCGGGCCGTCTACAATGAGCAGTTCTTC

v_gene: TRBV4-2
d_gene: TRBD1
abundance: NA
j_gene: TRBJ2-5
CDR3aa: CASSPTPGQGGETQYF
CDR3nt: TGTGCCAGCAGCCCAACTCCGGGACAGGGGGGAGAGACCCAGTACTTC

v_gene: TRBV5-5
d_gene: NA
abundance: NA
j_gene: TRBJ1-5
CDR3aa: CASSSRHGNQPQHF
CDR3nt: TGTGCCAGCAGCTCACGACACGGCAATCAGCCCCAGCATTTT

v_gene: TRBV27
d_gene: TRBD1
abundance: NA
j_gene: TRBJ1-4
CDR3aa: CASRGQGGNRGNEKLFF
CDR3nt: TGTGCCAGCAGGGGACAGGGAGGAAATCGGGGTAATGAAAAACTGTTTTTT

v_gene: TRBV2
d_gene: TRBD1
abundance: once
j_gene: TRBJ2-6
CDR3aa: CASSDRDRGYSGANVLTF
CDR3nt: TGTGCCAGCAGCGACCGGGACAGGGGGTACTCTGGGGCCAACGTCCTGACTTTC

v_gene: TRBV5-1
d_gene: NA
abundance: few
j_gene: TRBJ2-7
CDR3aa: CASARLGDRGREQYF
CDR3nt: TGCGCCAGCGCGCGACTAGGAGACCGGGGTAGGGAGCAGTACTTC

v_gene: TRBV6-5
d_gene: NA
abundance: NA
j_gene: TRBJ2-5
CDR3aa: CASSYSGSGLGETQYF
CDR3nt: TGTGCCAGCAGTTACTCTGGGTCAGGGCTCGGGGAGACCCAGTACTTC

v_gene: TRBV5-1
d_gene: TRBD1
abundance: NA
j_gene: TRBJ1-5
CDR3aa: CASSVNPQGAGGNQPQHF
CDR3nt: TGCGCCAGCAGCGTTAACCCACAGGGGGCGGGAGGCAATCAGCCCCAGCATTTT

v_gene: TRBV28
d_gene: NA
abundance: NA
j_gene: TRBJ2-7
CDR3aa: CASNPGFYEQYF
CDR3nt: TGTGCCAGCAACCCAGGGTTTTACGAGCAGTACTTC

v_gene: TRBV7-9
d_gene: NA
abundance: NA
j_gene: TRBJ1-2
CDR3aa: CASSLEGVPHYGYTF
CDR3nt: TGTGCCAGCAGCTTAGAAGGGGTCCCGCACTATGGCTACACCTTC

v_gene: TRBV4-1
d_gene: NA
abundance: NA
j_gene: TRBJ2-5
CDR3aa: CASSQTDSQETQYF
CDR3nt: TGCGCCAGCAGCCAAACCGACAGCCAAGAGACCCAGTACTTC

v_gene: TRBV6-6
d_gene: NA
abundance: few
j_gene: TRBJ2-1
CDR3aa: CASSKMRNEQFF
CDR3nt: TGTGCCAGCAGCAAGATGAGAAATGAGCAGTTCTTC

v_gene: TRBV6-5
d_gene: TRBD1
abundance: NA
j_gene: TRBJ2-7
CDR3aa: CASSGETGDSYEQYF
CDR3nt: TGTGCCAGCAGTGGAGAGACAGGGGACTCCTACGAGCAGTACTTC

v_gene: TRBV6-5
d_gene: TRBD1
abundance: NA
j_gene: TRBJ2-7
CDR3aa: CASSYQGVSEQYF
CDR3nt: TGTGCCAGCAGTTACCAGGGGGTAAGCGAGCAGTACTTC

v_gene: TRBV30
d_gene: TRBD2
abundance: NA
j_gene: TRBJ2-5
CDR3aa: CAWSIGGAGSGKTQYF
CDR3nt: TGTGCCTGGAGTATCGGGGGGGCTGGGAGCGGTAAGACCCAGTACTTC

v_gene: TRBV7-9
d_gene: TRBD1
abundance: few
j_gene: TRBJ1-1
CDR3aa: CASSPRETGVPEAFF
CDR3nt: TGTGCCAGCAGCCCAAGGGAGACAGGGGTGCCTGAAGCTTTCTTT

v_gene: TRBV4-2
d_gene: NA
abundance: NA
j_gene: TRBJ1-2
CDR3aa: CASSQPGGAANYGYTF
CDR3nt: TGTGCCAGCAGCCAACCGGGGGGGGCGGCTAACTATGGCTACACCTTC

v_gene: TRBV2
d_gene: NA
abundance: once
j_gene: TRBJ1-1
CDR3aa: CASSEAPTASGTEAFF
CDR3nt: TGTGCCAGCAGTGAAGCGCCGACAGCCTCGGGCACTGAAGCTTTCTTT

v_gene: TRBV28
d_gene: TRBD1
abundance: NA
j_gene: TRBJ2-1
CDR3aa: CASSQDRGTYNEQFF
CDR3nt: TGTGCCAGCAGTCAAGACAGGGGAACCTACAATGAGCAGTTCTTC

v_gene: TRBV7-6
d_gene: NA
abundance: NA
j_gene: TRBJ2-7
CDR3aa: CASSPKEGSYEQYF
CDR3nt: TGTGCCAGCAGCCCTAAGGAGGGATCCTACGAGCAGTACTTC

v_gene: TRBV28
d_gene: NA
abundance: NA
j_gene: TRBJ1-5
CDR3aa: CASSSVVLGVQPQHF
CDR3nt: TGTGCCAGCAGTTCAGTCGTTTTAGGGGTCCAGCCCCAGCATTTT

v_gene: TRBV14
d_gene: NA
abundance: NA
j_gene: TRBJ2-1
CDR3aa: CASSQLLRVREQFF
CDR3nt: TGTGCCAGCAGCCAATTATTGCGGGTAAGGGAGCAGTTCTTC

v_gene: TRBV10-3
d_gene: NA
abundance: once
j_gene: TRBJ2-7
CDR3aa: CAAYDHRDSYEQYF
CDR3nt: TGTGCCGCGTACGACCACAGGGATTCCTACGAGCAGTACTTC

v_gene: TRBV28
d_gene: NA
abundance: NA
j_gene: TRBJ1-4
CDR3aa: CASSLWGRDNEKLFF
CDR3nt: TGTGCCAGCAGTTTATGGGGCAGGGATAATGAAAAACTGTTTTTT

v_gene: TRBV5-4
d_gene: TRBD2
abundance: NA
j_gene: TRBJ2-5
CDR3aa: CASSAGLAGGAETQYF
CDR3nt: TGTGCCAGCAGCGCGGGACTAGCGGGAGGGGCAGAGACCCAGTACTTC

v_gene: TRBV7-6
d_gene: NA
abundance: NA
j_gene: TRBJ1-2
CDR3aa: CASSDTGFYGYTF
CDR3nt: TGTGCCAGCAGCGACACAGGGTTTTATGGCTACACCTTC

v_gene: TRBV4-2
d_gene: TRBD2
abundance: NA
j_gene: TRBJ2-7
CDR3aa: CASSQTQLGRGGGRVQDYEQYF
CDR3nt: TGTGCCAGCAGCCAAACGCAATTGGGTAGGGGGGGCGGGAGGGTACAGGACTACGAGCAGTACTTC

v_gene: TRBV27
d_gene: NA
abundance: NA
j_gene: TRBJ2-1
CDR3aa: CASRDLASLYNEQFF
CDR3nt: TGTGCCAGCAGAGATCTAGCGAGTCTCTACAATGAGCAGTTCTTC

v_gene: TRBV5-1
d_gene: TRBD1
abundance: NA
j_gene: TRBJ1-4
CDR3aa: CASSTGTVNEKLFF
CDR3nt: TGCGCCAGCAGCACAGGGACAGTCAATGAAAAACTGTTTTTT

v_gene: TRBV28
d_gene: TRBD1
abundance: NA
j_gene: TRBJ1-5
CDR3aa: CASSVGAGGISRNQPQHF
CDR3nt: TGTGCCAGCAGTGTTGGGGCAGGGGGCATTTCCCGCAATCAGCCCCAGCATTTT

v_gene: TRBV5-6
d_gene: TRBD1
abundance: once
j_gene: TRBJ1-2
CDR3aa: CASSDRTGKTRLGTF
CDR3nt: TGTGCCAGCAGCGATCGGACAGGGAAAACTCGACTTGGCACCTTC

v_gene: TRBV4-2
d_gene: NA
abundance: few
j_gene: TRBJ1-1
CDR3aa: CASSLGGRANTEAFF
CDR3nt: TGTGCCAGCAGCCTCGGGGGACGGGCGAACACTGAAGCTTTCTTT

v_gene: TRBV7-6
d_gene: TRBD2
abundance: NA
j_gene: TRBJ2-1
CDR3aa: CASSLGSSGGNEQFF
CDR3nt: TGTGCCAGCAGCTTAGGTTCTAGCGGGGGCAATGAGCAGTTCTTC